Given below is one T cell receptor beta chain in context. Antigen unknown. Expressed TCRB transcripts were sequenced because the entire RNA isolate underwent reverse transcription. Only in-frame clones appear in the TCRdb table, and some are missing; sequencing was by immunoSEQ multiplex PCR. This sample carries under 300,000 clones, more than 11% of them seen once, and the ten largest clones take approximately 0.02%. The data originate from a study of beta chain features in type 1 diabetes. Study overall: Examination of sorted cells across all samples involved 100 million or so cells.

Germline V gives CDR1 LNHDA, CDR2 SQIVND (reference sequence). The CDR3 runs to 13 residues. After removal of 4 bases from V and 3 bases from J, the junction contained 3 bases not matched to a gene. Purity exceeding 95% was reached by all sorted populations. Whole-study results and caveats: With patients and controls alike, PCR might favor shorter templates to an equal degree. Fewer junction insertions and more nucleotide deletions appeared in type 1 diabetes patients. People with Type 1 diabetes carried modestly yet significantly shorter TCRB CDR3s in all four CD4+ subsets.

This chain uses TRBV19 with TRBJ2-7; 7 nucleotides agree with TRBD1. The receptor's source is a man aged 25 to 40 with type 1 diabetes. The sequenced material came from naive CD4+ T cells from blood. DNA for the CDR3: TGTGCCAGTAGTACAGACAGGGACTACGAGCAGTACTTC. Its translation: CASSTDRDYEQYF.